This T cell receptor beta chain is from a study of cytomegalovirus exposure and HLA in healthy donors. Study results and caveats: A later analysis showed HLA-associated TCR beta chains outstripping equally common others in clonal expansion.

PCR amplification relied on 60 Vbeta primers (plus 13 Jbeta primers). Per the original data handling: In a later analysis, of 80 million or so unique beta chains, 9 million to 11 million appeared in at least two donors. Assay: immunoSEQ multiplex PCR; the TCRdb copy retains only in-frame clones and omits some. The V and J calls and clone size are taken from that table; D and trimming were inferred from the DNA. Seen here are hundreds of thousands of clones, about 79% observed once, and the top ten hold 1.5% to 2%. As regards this clone: Antigen unknown.

Germline V gene data show CDR1 as ENHRY and CDR2 as SYGVKD. Trimming cost V 8 bases and J 10 bases; bases outside gene matches: 3. The CDR3 has 12 amino acids. This chain links TRBV10-3 with TRBJ1-6, with 9 bases identical to TRBD1. Sequencing was done on a sample of PBMCs. The TCR originated in a man younger than 35 in good health and CMV-seronegative. The CDR3 DNA sequence: TGTGCCATCGGGGGACAGGGCTCACCCCTCCACTTT. Amino acid sequence: CAIGGQGSPLHF.